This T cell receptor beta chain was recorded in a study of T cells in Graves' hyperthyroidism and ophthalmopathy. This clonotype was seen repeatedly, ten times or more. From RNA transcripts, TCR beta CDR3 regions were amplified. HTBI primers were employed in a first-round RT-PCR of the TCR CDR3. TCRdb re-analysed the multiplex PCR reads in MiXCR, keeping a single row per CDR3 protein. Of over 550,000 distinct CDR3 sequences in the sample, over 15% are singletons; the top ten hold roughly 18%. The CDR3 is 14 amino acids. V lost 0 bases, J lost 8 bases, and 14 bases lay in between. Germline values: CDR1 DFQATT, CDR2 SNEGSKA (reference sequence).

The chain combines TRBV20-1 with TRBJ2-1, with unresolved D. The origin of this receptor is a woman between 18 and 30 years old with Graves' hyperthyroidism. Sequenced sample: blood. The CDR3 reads CSARDGQEYYEQFF. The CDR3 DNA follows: TGCAGTGCTAGAGATGGCCAGGAGTATTATGAGCAGTTCTTC.